This TCR beta chain stems from a study of OX40 agonist ivuxolimab in advanced cancers. The wider study: Ivuxolimab is an agonistic anti-OX40 (CD134) antibody, and patients were treated with it. Across the patients, intravenous ivuxolimab was delivered every 2 weeks at 0.01 to 10 mg/kg. Study observations and caveats: At 0.1 to 3.0 mg/kg, clonal expansion of CD4+ and CD8+ blood T cells had occurred by week 6. Expanded clones were, on average, more numerous in CD8+ T cells than in CD4+.

Turning to this clone: The antigen is undetermined.

TCRdb's table, derived via immunoSEQ multiplex PCR, lists solely in-frame clones and lacks some. The table records tens of thousands of clones, 80% to 95% of them present only once. Germline V gene sequence: CDR1 KGHSH, CDR2 LQKENI. This CDR3 has 15 amino acids. V shed 2 bases and J 0 bases; nucleotides not matched to a gene: 4. The clonotype comes from an adult with an advanced solid tumor such as melanoma, head and neck, liver or kidney cancer. The chain employs TRBV18 and TRBJ2-7; TRBD1 matches at 7 bases. The material sequenced was CD4+ or CD8+ T cells sorted from blood, taken in a trial of the OX40 agonist ivuxolimab. Written as DNA, the CDR3 is TGTGCCAGCTCACCATACACAGGGGCCTCCTACGAGCAGTACTTC. It specifies CASSPYTGASYEQYF.